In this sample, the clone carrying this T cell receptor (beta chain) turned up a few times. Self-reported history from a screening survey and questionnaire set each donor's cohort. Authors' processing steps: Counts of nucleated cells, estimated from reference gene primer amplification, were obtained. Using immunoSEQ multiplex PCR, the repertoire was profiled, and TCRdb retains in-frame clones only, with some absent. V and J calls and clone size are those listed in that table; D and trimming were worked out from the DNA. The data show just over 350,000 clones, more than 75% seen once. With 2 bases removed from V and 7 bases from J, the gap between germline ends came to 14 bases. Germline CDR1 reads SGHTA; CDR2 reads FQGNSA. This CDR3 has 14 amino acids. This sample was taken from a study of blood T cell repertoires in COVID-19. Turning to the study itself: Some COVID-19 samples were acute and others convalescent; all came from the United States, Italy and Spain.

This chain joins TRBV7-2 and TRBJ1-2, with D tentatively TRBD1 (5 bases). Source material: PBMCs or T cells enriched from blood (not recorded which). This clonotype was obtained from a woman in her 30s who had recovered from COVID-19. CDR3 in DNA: TGTGCCAGCAGCTTATACCAGGGAGGAGGTGGCTACACCTTC. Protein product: CASSLYQGGGGYTF.